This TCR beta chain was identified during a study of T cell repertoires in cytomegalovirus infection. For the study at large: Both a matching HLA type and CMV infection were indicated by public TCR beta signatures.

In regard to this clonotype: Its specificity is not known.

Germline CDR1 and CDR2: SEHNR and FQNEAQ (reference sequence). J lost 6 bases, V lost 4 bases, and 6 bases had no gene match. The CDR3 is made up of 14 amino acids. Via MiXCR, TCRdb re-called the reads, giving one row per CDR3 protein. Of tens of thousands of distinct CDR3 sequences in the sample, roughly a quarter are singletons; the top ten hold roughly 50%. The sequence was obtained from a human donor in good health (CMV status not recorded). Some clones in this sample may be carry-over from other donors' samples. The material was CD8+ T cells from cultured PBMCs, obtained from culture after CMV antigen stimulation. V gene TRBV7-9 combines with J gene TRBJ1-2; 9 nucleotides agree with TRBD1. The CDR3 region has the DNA TGTGCCAGCAGCTCGCCGGGACAGGGAAATGGCTACACCTTC. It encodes CASSSPGQGNGYTF.